This TCR beta chain appears in the sequencing data of a study of Graves' ophthalmopathy and Graves' hyperthyroidism. General study results and limits: Sensitivity of roughly 71% and specificity of approximately 76% were achieved by the model that predicted ophthalmopathy progression.

This clonotype was recorded many times. What it recognizes is unknown. Exclusion covered patients with other autoimmune diseases or uncontrolled infections (as well as pregnancy or lactation). Serum thyroxine and TRAb, along with clinical symptoms, thyroid ultrasound and orbital computed tomography, were what diagnosis relied on. The authors isolated PBMCs from about 10 ml of fresh peripheral blood. For repertoire sequencing, the TCR beta CDR3 regions were amplified from RNA transcripts. The first round was an RT-PCR with HTBI primers, and the second round was a multiplex PCR. TCRdb used MiXCR to reprocess the multiplex PCR reads, holding one entry per CDR3 protein. The sample lists a few hundred thousand distinct CDR3 sequences; around a fifth were seen once. The sequenced sample was peripheral blood. This receptor was identified in a woman between 50 and 59 years old with Graves' ophthalmopathy.

In nucleotides, the CDR3 is TGTGCCAGCAGCCCCCCCGGACAGATGAGCTCCTACGAGCAGTACTTC. Translated: CASSPPGQMSSYEQYF. V and J are TRBV11-2 and TRBJ2-7, with D possibly TRBD1 on 6 matching bases. CDR1 is SGHAT and CDR2 is FQNNGV in the germline V gene. Deletions cut 5 bases from V and 0 bases from J, with 17 bases between. The CDR3 runs to 16 residues.